The 14 T cell receptor beta chains reported below all come from one sample, sequenced in a study of T cells after yellow fever vaccination (dated by TCRdb to 2018 to 2020). The method behind the library was 5' RACE. Instrument used: Illumina HiSeq 2500. The public reads were quality trimmed at Q25 with fastp and then assembled into clones with MiXCR by TCRdb, keeping productive beta chains. A single entry per CDR3 protein holds the most common genes and DNA from its merged rows. Across this sample there are a few hundred thousand distinct CDR3 sequences, with approximately 10% seen only once. The top ten hold 18% of the sample. The intended sense of this specimen's treatment or condition label: live attenuated yellow fever vaccine strain. Sample: PBMCs, taken on the day of the first yellow fever vaccination. All receptors come from a man aged 18 to 29 who received the YFV17D yellow fever vaccine.

The chain employs TRBV2 and TRBJ1-1; D is possibly TRBD1 (5 bases). This CDR3 contains 13 residues. Germline-derived CDR1 and CDR2 are SNHLY and FYNNEI. The V end was cut by 4 bases, the J end by 3 bases, with 9 bases between. CDR3 sequence reads: CASSVSRDTEAFF. The CDR3 region has the DNA TGTGCCAGCAGTGTATCCAGGGACACTGAAGCTTTCTTT.

The rearrangement uses TRBV7-3 and TRBJ2-2, with 9 bases fitting TRBD2. The CDR3 is 17 amino acids. Per the germline V gene, CDR1 is SGHTA and CDR2 is FQGTGA. V lost 5 bases, J lost 2 bases, and 9 bases stayed unmatched. The CDR3 protein is CASSTEPSGVNTGELFF. Written as DNA, the CDR3 is TGTGCCAGCAGCACAGAGCCTAGCGGGGTTAACACCGGGGAGCTGTTTTTT.

This clonotype was seen a few times. The gene calls are TRBV4-3 and TRBJ1-1, with a possible D match to TRBD1 (6 bases). Germline lookup yields CDR1 LGHNA and CDR2 YSLEER. Deletions cut 1 base from V and 1 base from J, with 16 bases between. The CDR3 is 17 residues long. This chain's CDR3 is CASSQVKGGAPNTEAFF. In DNA form, the CDR3 reads TGCGCCAGCAGCCAAGTCAAGGGGGGGGCCCCGAACACTGAAGCTTTCTTT.

This chain connects TRBV4-2 to TRBJ2-3; 8 nucleotides line up with TRBD2. CDR3 length: 17 amino acids. Germline assignment: CDR1 LGHNA and CDR2 YNFKEQ. V was pared by 0 bases and J by 4 bases, with 9 bases of the junction left unmatched. The DNA for the CDR3 is TGTGCCAGCAGCCAAGATCTAGCGGGTTGGAAGGCAGATACGCAGTATTTT. It translates to CASSQDLAGWKADTQYF.

This clonotype was recorded at least ten times. V is TRBV29-1 and J is TRBJ2-1; D ambiguous. The CDR3 is 12 amino acids. Looked up from germline, CDR1 is SQVTM and CDR2 is ANQGSEA. The germline V and J ends were trimmed by 4 bases and 8 bases, with 12 bases remaining between them. Here the CDR3 DNA reads TGCAGCGTTGGGCCTCGGAGCGATGAGCAGTTCTTC. It specifies CSVGPRSDEQFF.

CDR3 DNA sequence: TGTGCCAGCAGCCCAGGGGAGGTCTATGGCTACACCTTC. It specifies CASSPGEVYGYTF. This chain connects TRBV7-9 to TRBJ1-2; D possibly corresponds to TRBD1 (6 bases). CDR3 length equals 13 residues. V lost 5 bases, J lost 4 bases, and 11 bases lay in between. From germline, CDR1 is SEHNR and CDR2 FQNEAQ (reference sequence).

This clonotype showed up just a few times. The rearrangement joins TRBV12-5 to TRBJ2-7, with 7 nucleotides matching TRBD1. Trimming cost V 8 bases and J 5 bases; bases outside gene matches: 3. Germline values: CDR1 LGHNT, CDR2 FRNRAP. This CDR3 has 11 amino acids. This CDR3 reads CASKGADEQYF. The DNA for the CDR3 is TGTGCTAGTAAGGGGGCTGACGAGCAGTACTTC.

This clonotype was observed at least ten times. The chain combines TRBV28 with TRBJ2-3; D is ambiguous. V was pared by 8 bases and J by 6 bases, with 15 bases between. The CDR3 is made up of 13 amino acids. The germline V gene encodes CDR1 MDHEN and CDR2 SYDVKM. CDR3 sequence reads: CASGSGSLDTQYF. The CDR3 coding sequence is TGTGCCAGCGGGTCAGGTAGTTTGGATACGCAGTATTTT. The full variable domain, with the rest looked up from reference TRBV28 and TRBJ2-3, is DVKVTQSSRYLVKRTGEKVFLECVQDMDHENMFWYRQDPGLGLRLIYFSYDVKMKEKGDIPEGYSVSREKKERFSLILESASTNQTSMYLCASGSGSLDTQYFGPGTRLTVL.

The gene calls are TRBV4-1 and TRBJ1-6; D call uncertain. The V and J ends lost 1 base and 9 bases respectively, with 7 bases between them. Germline V gives CDR1 MGHRA, CDR2 YSYEKL. This CDR3 comprises 13 residues. CDR3 nucleotides: TGCGCCAGCAGCCAAGGCTTAAGTTCACCCCTCCACTTT. Its protein is CASSQGLSSPLHF.

There are a few counts of this clonotype. The J gene is TRBJ1-1, the V gene TRBV9; 7 nucleotides line up with TRBD1. The CDR3 length is 16 residues. Trimming at V came to 0 bases and at J to 8 bases, leaving 13 bases not matched to a gene. Germline V lookup: CDR1 SGDLS, CDR2 YYNGEE. The chain's CDR3 is CASSVASRGLGAEAFF. In DNA, the CDR3 is TGTGCCAGCAGCGTAGCTTCAAGGGGGCTGGGGGCCGAAGCTTTCTTT.

The V and J genes are TRBV4-3 and TRBJ2-7; the match to TRBD2 covers 8 bases. The ends lost 0 bases at V and 1 base at J; junction bases unmatched: 8. CDR1 is LGHNA, CDR2 YSLEER, per germline. This CDR3 is built from 17 residues. CDR3 nucleotide sequence: TGCGCCAGCAGCCAAGAATCCGCCCGGGGGGGGTCCTACGAGCAGTACTTC. Translated, it gives CASSQESARGGSYEQYF.

This chain joins TRBV9 and TRBJ2-7; D ambiguous. Trimming cost V 0 bases and J 0 bases, with 7 bases left between them. CDR1 and CDR2 from the germline V gene are SGDLS and YYNGEE. This CDR3 has 14 residues. The CDR3 DNA reads TGTGCCAGCAGCGTAGGCGTTAGCTCCTACGAGCAGTACTTC. Protein product: CASSVGVSSYEQYF.

The genes are TRBV20-1 and TRBJ2-1, with 13 bases aligning to TRBD2. The CDR3 loop spans 18 amino acids. The germline gives CDR1 DFQATT, CDR2 SNEGSKA (reference sequence). The V gene end was trimmed by 6 bases and the J gene end by 2 bases; junction bases not matched to a gene: 13. The CDR3 bases are TGCAGTGCAAGAAGGTCACTAGCGGGGGGGGTTACCTACAATGAGCAGTTCTTC. Protein product: CSARRSLAGGVTYNEQFF.

The V call is TRBV15, the J call TRBJ1-4; the D is unclear. From germline, CDR1 is LNHNV and CDR2 YYDKDF (reference sequence). V shed 5 bases and J shed 0 bases, with 10 bases lying between them. There are 15 residues in the CDR3. The CDR3, as DNA: TGTGCCACCAGCGGCGGTGGGGCAACTAATGAAAAACTGTTTTTT. Protein: CATSGGGATNEKLFF.